This T cell receptor beta chain was documented in a study of cytomegalovirus exposure and HLA in healthy donors. Whole-study findings and limits: The study listed approximately 160 cytomegalovirus-associated TCR beta chains. It was found in a later analysis that first-cohort TCR clusters tended to co-occur in the 90 to 150 validation repertoires. A classifier reportedly called cytomegalovirus status with high sensitivity and specificity.

Germline V gives CDR1 SNHLY, CDR2 FYNNEI. CDR3 length equals 15 residues. Between the trimmed V and J ends, which lost 3 bases and 1 base, there was a span of 12 bases. Turning to this clone: The antigen is undetermined.

The donors were in the roughly 130-subject validation cohort, distinct from the roughly 700-subject first cohort. Repertoires were generated with immunoSEQ multiplex PCR, while TCRdb's copy carries only in-frame clones and drops some. The sample has approximately 220,000 clones; around nine tenths are singletons. The clonotype originates from a woman younger than 30 in good health and CMV-seronegative. The sequencing sample was made of PBMCs. The gene calls are TRBV2 and TRBJ1-2; TRBD1 is a possible D gene (6 bases). The CDR3 sequence is CASSETGQYNYGYTF. The CDR3 region has the DNA TGTGCCAGCAGTGAGACAGGCCAATATAACTATGGCTACACCTTC.